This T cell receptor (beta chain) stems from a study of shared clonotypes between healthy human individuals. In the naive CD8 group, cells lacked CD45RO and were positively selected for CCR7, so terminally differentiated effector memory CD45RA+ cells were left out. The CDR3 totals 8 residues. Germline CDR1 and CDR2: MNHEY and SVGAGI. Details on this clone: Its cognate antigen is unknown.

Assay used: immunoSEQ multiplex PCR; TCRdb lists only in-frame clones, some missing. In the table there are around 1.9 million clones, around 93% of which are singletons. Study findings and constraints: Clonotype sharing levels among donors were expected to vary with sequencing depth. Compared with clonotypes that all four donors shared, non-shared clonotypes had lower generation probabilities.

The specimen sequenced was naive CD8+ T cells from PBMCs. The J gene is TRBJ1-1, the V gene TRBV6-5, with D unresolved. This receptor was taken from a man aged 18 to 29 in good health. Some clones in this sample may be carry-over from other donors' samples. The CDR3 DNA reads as TGTGCGGCTGGTATGGCTTTCTTT. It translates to CAAGMAFF.